This is a list of T cell receptor beta chains from one sample in a study of blood T cell repertoires in COVID-19. The repertoire was sequenced with immunoSEQ multiplex PCR; TCRdb's copy has only in-frame clones and lacks some. The table shows over 75,000 clones, with 70% to 85% occurring only once. The sample comprised peripheral blood. These receptor sequences come from a man in his 70s with acute or convalescent COVID-19. The CDR3 runs from the conserved cysteine through the conserved F or W. The order of the fields is V gene, clone size, D gene, J gene, CDR3 length, CDR3 DNA, CDR3 protein. A D gene is named only where the DNA matches it firmly. Size is omitted from some rows. Given values are once, few, many or a class for expanded clones.

V gene: TRBV18
clone size: .
D gene: TRBD1
J gene: TRBJ1-2
CDR3 length: 14
CDR3 DNA: TGTGCCAGCTCACCACCGGGACAGGGGCCTGGCTACACCTTC
CDR3 protein: CASSPPGQGPGYTF

V gene: TRBV7-3
clone size: many
D gene: TRBD2
J gene: TRBJ2-3
CDR3 length: 15
CDR3 DNA: TGTGCCAGCAGCGACAGCGGGAGGCGCGCAGATACGCAGTATTTT
CDR3 protein: CASSDSGRRADTQYF

V gene: TRBV7-8
clone size: .
D gene: TRBD1
J gene: TRBJ1-1
CDR3 length: 16
CDR3 DNA: TGTGCCAGCAGCCAGAACCCGGGACAGGGTGGCTCTGAAGCTTTCTTT
CDR3 protein: CASSQNPGQGGSEAFF

V gene: TRBV5-1
clone size: .
D gene: .
J gene: TRBJ2-1
CDR3 length: 14
CDR3 DNA: TGCGCCAGCAGCTTGGGACAGACCTACAATGAGCAGTTCTTC
CDR3 protein: CASSLGQTYNEQFF

V gene: TRBV14
clone size: .
D gene: TRBD1
J gene: TRBJ2-7
CDR3 length: 15
CDR3 DNA: TGTGCCAGCAGCCGCATTTACAGGGGGTCCTACGAGCAGTACTTC
CDR3 protein: CASSRIYRGSYEQYF

V gene: TRBV14
clone size: many
D gene: TRBD2
J gene: TRBJ2-1
CDR3 length: 15
CDR3 DNA: TGTGCCAGCAGCTTCAGCGGGAGTAGGGTCTATGAGCAGTTCTTC
CDR3 protein: CASSFSGSRVYEQFF

V gene: TRBV12-3/TRBV12-4
clone size: .
D gene: .
J gene: TRBJ1-5
CDR3 length: 13
CDR3 DNA: TGTGCCAGCAGACCAGGGGGCAATCAGCCCCAGCATTTT
CDR3 protein: CASRPGGNQPQHF

V gene: TRBV6-5
clone size: .
D gene: .
J gene: TRBJ1-4
CDR3 length: 11
CDR3 DNA: TGTGCCAGCATACAGGGTGAAAAACTGTTTTTT
CDR3 protein: CASIQGEKLFF

V gene: TRBV7-2
clone size: .
D gene: TRBD2
J gene: TRBJ2-5
CDR3 length: 18
CDR3 DNA: TGTGCCAGCAGCTTAAAATTGACTAGCGGGAGGCACCAAGAGACCCAGTACTTC
CDR3 protein: CASSLKLTSGRHQETQYF

V gene: TRBV2
clone size: .
D gene: TRBD1
J gene: TRBJ1-3
CDR3 length: 13
CDR3 DNA: TGTGCCAGCAGAGGACAGGGGTTGCACACCATATATTTT
CDR3 protein: CASRGQGLHTIYF

V gene: TRBV13
clone size: .
D gene: TRBD2
J gene: TRBJ2-2
CDR3 length: 18
CDR3 DNA: TGTGCCAGCAGCTTATTCGGTCTAGCGGGGGCCAACACCGGGGAGCTGTTTTTT
CDR3 protein: CASSLFGLAGANTGELFF

V gene: TRBV7-9
clone size: .
D gene: TRBD2
J gene: TRBJ2-1
CDR3 length: 15
CDR3 DNA: TGTGCCAGCAGCCTCACTAGCGGGGGGGCCGATGAGCAGTTCTTC
CDR3 protein: CASSLTSGGADEQFF

V gene: TRBV21-1
clone size: .
D gene: .
J gene: TRBJ2-1
CDR3 length: 17
CDR3 DNA: TGTGCCAGCAGCAAAGAAGGAGGCGGGAGCCTGTACAATGAGCAGTTCTTC
CDR3 protein: CASSKEGGGSLYNEQFF

V gene: TRBV12-3/TRBV12-4
clone size: .
D gene: TRBD1
J gene: TRBJ1-1
CDR3 length: 13
CDR3 DNA: TGTGCCAGCAGTTCGGACAGGGAGAGTGAAGCTTTCTTT
CDR3 protein: CASSSDRESEAFF

V gene: TRBV6-5
clone size: .
D gene: TRBD1
J gene: TRBJ1-2
CDR3 length: 14
CDR3 DNA: TGTGCCAGCAGTTACTCGACAGGGGGAAATGGCTACACCTTC
CDR3 protein: CASSYSTGGNGYTF

V gene: TRBV11-2
clone size: .
D gene: .
J gene: TRBJ2-1
CDR3 length: 13
CDR3 DNA: TGTGCCAGCAGCTTAGAGCGCTACAATGAGCAGTTCTTC
CDR3 protein: CASSLERYNEQFF

V gene: TRBV4-1
clone size: .
D gene: TRBD1
J gene: TRBJ1-5
CDR3 length: 15
CDR3 DNA: TGCGCCAGCAGCTCTGGGACAGGGAGGGGTCAGCCCCAGCATTTT
CDR3 protein: CASSSGTGRGQPQHF

V gene: TRBV9
clone size: once
D gene: TRBD1
J gene: TRBJ1-1
CDR3 length: 16
CDR3 DNA: TGTGCCAGCAGCGCCCTACAGGGGTGGGGGAACACTGAAGCTTTCTTT
CDR3 protein: CASSALQGWGNTEAFF

V gene: TRBV30
clone size: .
D gene: .
J gene: TRBJ2-4
CDR3 length: 12
CDR3 DNA: TGTGCCTGGAGCCCGAGAAAAAACATTCAGTACTTC
CDR3 protein: CAWSPRKNIQYF

V gene: TRBV11-2
clone size: .
D gene: .
J gene: TRBJ2-3
CDR3 length: 14
CDR3 DNA: TGTGCCAGCAGCTTAGGGTGGACAGTAGATACGCAGTATTTT
CDR3 protein: CASSLGWTVDTQYF

V gene: TRBV7-9
clone size: .
D gene: .
J gene: TRBJ1-5
CDR3 length: 15
CDR3 DNA: TGTGCCAGCAGCCCCGGGACACAGCCCAATCAGCCCCAGCATTTT
CDR3 protein: CASSPGTQPNQPQHF

V gene: TRBV7-3
clone size: .
D gene: TRBD1
J gene: TRBJ2-1
CDR3 length: 14
CDR3 DNA: TGTGCCAGCAGCACGATACAGGGGGCCGATGAGCAGTTCTTC
CDR3 protein: CASSTIQGADEQFF

V gene: TRBV7-3
clone size: .
D gene: .
J gene: TRBJ2-3
CDR3 length: 15
CDR3 DNA: TGTGCCAGCAGCCTCTCTAGCGACCGCACAGATACGCAGTATTTT
CDR3 protein: CASSLSSDRTDTQYF

V gene: TRBV4-1
clone size: .
D gene: TRBD1
J gene: TRBJ2-1
CDR3 length: 16
CDR3 DNA: TGCGCCAGCAGCCAAACCCTACAGGGGCGAGGCAATGAGCAGTTCTTC
CDR3 protein: CASSQTLQGRGNEQFF

V gene: TRBV19
clone size: once
D gene: .
J gene: TRBJ1-5
CDR3 length: 13
CDR3 DNA: TGTGCCAGCCCGATGTGCGGTTTTCAGCCCCAGCATTTT
CDR3 protein: CASPMCGFQPQHF

V gene: TRBV7-9
clone size: few
D gene: TRBD1
J gene: TRBJ1-2
CDR3 length: 14
CDR3 DNA: TGTGCCAGCAGCTTACGCGCAGGGGGCTATGGCTACACCTTC
CDR3 protein: CASSLRAGGYGYTF

V gene: TRBV2
clone size: .
D gene: .
J gene: TRBJ2-2
CDR3 length: 16
CDR3 DNA: TGTGCCAGCAGTGAAGTGACGGACTTCCGGACCGGGGAGCTGTTTTTT
CDR3 protein: CASSEVTDFRTGELFF

V gene: TRBV18
clone size: .
D gene: .
J gene: TRBJ2-1
CDR3 length: 13
CDR3 DNA: TGTGCCAGCTCACCACCGGGGCGTAATGAGCAGTTCTTC
CDR3 protein: CASSPPGRNEQFF

V gene: TRBV9
clone size: .
D gene: TRBD1
J gene: TRBJ2-5
CDR3 length: 16
CDR3 DNA: TGTGCCAGCAGCGTAGCGACAGGGATTGGTCAAGAGACCCAGTACTTC
CDR3 protein: CASSVATGIGQETQYF

V gene: TRBV5-1
clone size: .
D gene: .
J gene: TRBJ2-2
CDR3 length: 16
CDR3 DNA: TGCGCCAGCAGCTTGGTTCGTAGTACGAACACCGGGGAGCTGTTTTTT
CDR3 protein: CASSLVRSTNTGELFF

V gene: TRBV7-9
clone size: few
D gene: .
J gene: TRBJ2-7
CDR3 length: 15
CDR3 DNA: TGTGCCAGCAGCTCCCCCCGGGGGAAGATGGACGAGCAGTACTTC
CDR3 protein: CASSSPRGKMDEQYF

V gene: TRBV9
clone size: .
D gene: .
J gene: TRBJ1-6
CDR3 length: 14
CDR3 DNA: TGTGCCAGCAGCGTAGGAGGATATAATTCACCCCTCCACTTT
CDR3 protein: CASSVGGYNSPLHF

V gene: TRBV2
clone size: .
D gene: TRBD1
J gene: TRBJ2-1
CDR3 length: 15
CDR3 DNA: TGTGCCAGCAGGCCCAAACAGGGGGGTTACAATGAGCAGTTCTTC
CDR3 protein: CASRPKQGGYNEQFF

V gene: TRBV30
clone size: .
D gene: TRBD2
J gene: TRBJ2-1
CDR3 length: 16
CDR3 DNA: TGTGCCTGGAGTGTACGGTACGGGAGGAACTACAATGAGCAGTTCTTC
CDR3 protein: CAWSVRYGRNYNEQFF

V gene: TRBV6-5
clone size: .
D gene: TRBD1
J gene: TRBJ1-3
CDR3 length: 15
CDR3 DNA: TGTGCCAGCAGTCGGGACAGGAGCTCTGGAAACACCATATATTTT
CDR3 protein: CASSRDRSSGNTIYF

V gene: TRBV6-6
clone size: .
D gene: TRBD1
J gene: TRBJ1-1
CDR3 length: 16
CDR3 DNA: TGTGCCAGCAGCCCCGGACAGGGTAGGATGAACACTGAAGCTTTCTTT
CDR3 protein: CASSPGQGRMNTEAFF

V gene: TRBV5-8
clone size: .
D gene: TRBD1
J gene: TRBJ1-1
CDR3 length: 15
CDR3 DNA: TGTGCCAGCCGCCCCCGACAGGGGATGAACACTGAAGCTTTCTTT
CDR3 protein: CASRPRQGMNTEAFF

V gene: TRBV5-1
clone size: .
D gene: .
J gene: TRBJ1-5
CDR3 length: 13
CDR3 DNA: TGCGCCAGCAGCCGGGATCCCAATCAGCCCCAGCATTTT
CDR3 protein: CASSRDPNQPQHF

V gene: TRBV7-9
clone size: .
D gene: TRBD1
J gene: TRBJ2-1
CDR3 length: 17
CDR3 DNA: TGTGCCAGCAGCTTCGGGACAGGGACTCGGCGTCTCAATGAGCAGTTCTTC
CDR3 protein: CASSFGTGTRRLNEQFF

V gene: TRBV3-1/TRBV3-2
clone size: .
D gene: TRBD1
J gene: TRBJ2-1
CDR3 length: 15
CDR3 DNA: TGTGCCAGCAGTAATACCGGGACAGCCTACAATGAGCAGTTCTTC
CDR3 protein: CASSNTGTAYNEQFF

V gene: TRBV3-1/TRBV3-2
clone size: .
D gene: .
J gene: TRBJ1-2
CDR3 length: 14
CDR3 DNA: TGTGCCAGCAGCCAGGAGCGGGGGACGGATGGCTACACCTTC
CDR3 protein: CASSQERGTDGYTF

V gene: TRBV5-4
clone size: .
D gene: TRBD2
J gene: TRBJ2-5
CDR3 length: 16
CDR3 DNA: TGTGCCAGCAGCGGGATAGCGGGGGGGCAGGGAGAGACCCAGTACTTC
CDR3 protein: CASSGIAGGQGETQYF

V gene: TRBV7-2
clone size: .
D gene: TRBD1
J gene: TRBJ2-7
CDR3 length: 17
CDR3 DNA: TGTGCCAGCAGCTTACGATTCTGGGGGACAGCGGACTACGAGCAGTACTTC
CDR3 protein: CASSLRFWGTADYEQYF

V gene: TRBV5-4
clone size: .
D gene: TRBD2
J gene: TRBJ2-3
CDR3 length: 17
CDR3 DNA: TGTGCCAGCAGCTCCGACCTACTAGCGGGGGGCACAGATACGCAGTATTTT
CDR3 protein: CASSSDLLAGGTDTQYF

V gene: TRBV7-3
clone size: .
D gene: .
J gene: TRBJ2-7
CDR3 length: 15
CDR3 DNA: TGTGCCAGCAGCCAGGGCCATGGTGGGTTATACGAGCAGTACTTC
CDR3 protein: CASSQGHGGLYEQYF

V gene: TRBV28
clone size: few
D gene: TRBD1
J gene: TRBJ2-7
CDR3 length: 14
CDR3 DNA: TGTGCCAGCAGCCTGACAGGGGTGGACTACGAGCAGTACTTC
CDR3 protein: CASSLTGVDYEQYF

V gene: TRBV6-5
clone size: .
D gene: .
J gene: TRBJ1-4
CDR3 length: 14
CDR3 DNA: TGTGCCAGCGGGGCAGCCCCGTTGTATGAAAAACTGTTTTTT
CDR3 protein: CASGAAPLYEKLFF

V gene: TRBV15
clone size: once
D gene: TRBD1
J gene: TRBJ2-5
CDR3 length: 18
CDR3 DNA: TGTGCCACCAGCAGACGGGGCCCCAACACAGGGGTCCAAGAGACCCAGTACTTC
CDR3 protein: CATSRRGPNTGVQETQYF

V gene: TRBV2
clone size: .
D gene: TRBD2
J gene: TRBJ2-3
CDR3 length: 17
CDR3 DNA: TGTGCCAGCAGTGGGAGTGGCAACCGGGGGGACACAGATACGCAGTATTTT
CDR3 protein: CASSGSGNRGDTDTQYF

V gene: TRBV25-1
clone size: many
D gene: TRBD1
J gene: TRBJ1-1
CDR3 length: 13
CDR3 DNA: TGTGCCAGCACGACAGGGTGGACGGCTGAAGCTTTCTTT
CDR3 protein: CASTTGWTAEAFF

V gene: TRBV7-3
clone size: .
D gene: .
J gene: TRBJ2-4
CDR3 length: 13
CDR3 DNA: TGTGCCAGCAGCCTGAGAGTGGAAAACATTCAGTACTTC
CDR3 protein: CASSLRVENIQYF

V gene: TRBV28
clone size: .
D gene: TRBD1
J gene: TRBJ1-6
CDR3 length: 14
CDR3 DNA: TGTGCCAGCAGTACAGGGGGCCAGGAATCACCCCTCCACTTT
CDR3 protein: CASSTGGQESPLHF

V gene: TRBV28
clone size: .
D gene: TRBD2
J gene: TRBJ2-7
CDR3 length: 15
CDR3 DNA: TGTGCCAGCAGTTTAATGGTAGCGGGAGCTTACGAGCAGTACTTC
CDR3 protein: CASSLMVAGAYEQYF

V gene: TRBV10-3
clone size: .
D gene: .
J gene: TRBJ2-1
CDR3 length: 13
CDR3 DNA: TGTGCCATCAGTGAGAGGGTGGGGGCGTGGCAGTTCTTC
CDR3 protein: CAISERVGAWQFF

V gene: TRBV6-5
clone size: once
D gene: TRBD1
J gene: TRBJ1-2
CDR3 length: 12
CDR3 DNA: TGTGCCAGCATCCGGACAGGGAGTGGCTACACCTTC
CDR3 protein: CASIRTGSGYTF

V gene: TRBV7-2
clone size: .
D gene: .
J gene: TRBJ1-2
CDR3 length: 14
CDR3 DNA: TGTGCCAGCAGCTTACAGGGTTCCAACTATGGCTACACCTTC
CDR3 protein: CASSLQGSNYGYTF

V gene: TRBV28
clone size: .
D gene: TRBD1
J gene: TRBJ1-2
CDR3 length: 14
CDR3 DNA: TGTGCCAGCACCTGGGACAGGGATAACTATGGCTACACCTTC
CDR3 protein: CASTWDRDNYGYTF